This TCR beta chain came from a study of Ad26.COV2.S vaccination and SARS-CoV-2 variants. Turning to the study itself: In the study, Ad26.COV2.S was injected intramuscularly once, or twice 56 days apart.

V trimming: 3 bases; J trimming: 2 bases; junction bases outside the gene matches: 5. This CDR3 has 15 residues. Germline CDR1 and CDR2: SGHAT and FQNNGV. General study findings and limits: After vaccination, substantial breadth of spike-specific CD8+ and CD4+ responses was reported. Total T cell responses, in the TCR breadth and depth analyses, may have been underestimated. Comparable non-spike TCR breadth was observed in vaccine and placebo recipients.

This table comes from immunoSEQ multiplex PCR, and its TCRdb copy is limited to in-frame clones, with some not included. The profile shows fewer than 900,000 clones, around 92% of them singletons. Of note for this clone: Its target is not known.

Treatment denoted: some 20 received Ad26.COV2.S at low or high dose, single or two shots; five or six received placebo; per-sample allocation not given. Day 63 following the first vaccine or placebo injection was when the samples were taken. The clonotype comes from a person aged 18-65 years who received the Ad26.COV2.S COVID-19 vaccine or a placebo. The sequencing used peripheral blood, collected in a trial of Ad26.COV2.S vaccine versus placebo. The chain has TRBV11-2 and TRBJ2-7; TRBD2 matches 9 bases. The CDR3 DNA reads as TGTGCCAGCAGCTTCGTTAGCGGGAGTGCCTACGAGCAGTACTTC. As protein: CASSFVSGSAYEQYF.